This T cell receptor (beta chain) appears in the sequencing data of a study of T-cell memory formation after mild COVID-19. The germline V gene has CDR1 SGHRS and CDR2 YFSETQ. CDR3 size: 13 residues. The V end lost 3 bases, the J end lost 5 bases, and 11 bases lay between the germline ends. TCR alpha and TCR beta cDNA libraries carrying sample barcodes and UMIs were produced by 5'RACE using constant-segment primers. MiXCR, applied by TCRdb to the 5' RACE reads, yields one record per CDR3 protein. The table has under 60,000 distinct CDR3 sequences, 9.3% seen once. As concerns this clonotype: Its cognate antigen is unknown.

Study results and caveats: The study found balanced CD4/CD8 in clones contracting day 15 to 85 and a CD4+ lean in later expanders. The CD4+ clones that contracted clustered mainly within CM and EM, and the CD8+ clones concentrated in EMRA. The appearance of some responding clones in pre-infection memory suggested that cross-reactive memory joined.

V is TRBV5-1 and J is TRBJ2-5, with no clear D. The source of this sequence is an adult woman who had mild COVID-19 (a few samples of this study predate the infection). Cell type and time point are not known. The specimen sequenced was PBMCs or a T cell subset sorted from them (not recorded which). CDR3 protein: CASSSSLGETQYF. The CDR3 DNA reads TGCGCCAGCAGCTCGTCGTTGGGGGAGACCCAGTACTTC.